The clone carrying this TCR beta chain occurred a few times. Its antigen is as yet unknown. Every bit of the isolated RNA underwent reverse transcription, so sequencing read expressed TCRB transcripts. Produced via immunoSEQ multiplex PCR; TCRdb's table is partial and in-frame only. The sample consists of 200,000 to 250,000 clones, roughly 10% of them appearing once. The sample is drawn from a study of beta chain features in type 1 diabetes. CDR3 size: 12 residues. Germline V lookup: CDR1 MGHDK, CDR2 SYGVNS. Trimming cost V 7 bases and J 2 bases, with 5 bases left between them. Findings and caveats of the study: A potential influence of HLA type upon TCRB rearrangement remained unresolved herein.

This chain links TRBV25-1 with TRBJ2-2, with D unclear. This clonotype was obtained from a man between 18 and 35 years old in good health. The sample consisted of central memory CD4+ T cells from blood. The CDR3 sequence: CASTLNTGELFF. For the CDR3, the DNA is TGTGCCAGCACCCTTAACACCGGGGAGCTGTTTTTT.